This TCR beta chain is from a study of T cell repertoires in ileal Crohn's disease. Time point indicated: neoterminal ileum biopsy at postoperative endoscopy, about 6 months after surgery. The assay was immunoSEQ multiplex PCR, and TCRdb's table has in-frame clones only and misses some. This sample has some 60,000 clones, with roughly 89% found just once. The CDR3 sequence is 15 residues long. Germline V gene data show CDR1 as LNHDA and CDR2 as SQIVND (reference sequence). The ends lost 4 bases at V and 1 base at J; junction bases unmatched: 6. The TCR comes from an adult with Crohn's disease. The sample taken for sequencing was ileal tissue. The V gene is TRBV19, the J gene TRBJ1-2; TRBD1 matches 7 bases. Here the CDR3 DNA reads TGTGCCAGTAGTAGGAGGGACAGTCTTAACTATGGCTACACCTTC. The encoded protein is CASSRRDSLNYGYTF.